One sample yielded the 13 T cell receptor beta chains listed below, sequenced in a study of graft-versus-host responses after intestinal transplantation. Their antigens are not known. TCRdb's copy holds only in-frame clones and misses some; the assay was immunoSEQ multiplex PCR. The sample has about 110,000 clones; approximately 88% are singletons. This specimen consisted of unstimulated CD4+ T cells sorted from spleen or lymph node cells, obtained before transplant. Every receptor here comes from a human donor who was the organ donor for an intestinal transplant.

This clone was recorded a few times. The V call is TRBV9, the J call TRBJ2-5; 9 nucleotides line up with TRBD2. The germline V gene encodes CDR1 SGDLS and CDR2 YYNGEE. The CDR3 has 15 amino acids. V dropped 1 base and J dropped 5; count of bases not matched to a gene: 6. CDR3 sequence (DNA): TGTGCCAGCAGCGTATTAGGCGGGGGGGCGGAGACCCAGTACTTC. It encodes CASSVLGGGAETQYF.

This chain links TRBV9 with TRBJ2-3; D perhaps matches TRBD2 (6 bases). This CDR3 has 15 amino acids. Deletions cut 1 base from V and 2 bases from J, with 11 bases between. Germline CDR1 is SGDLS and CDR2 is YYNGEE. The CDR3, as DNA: TGTGCCAGCAGCGTAAGTAGCGGAATCACAGATACGCAGTATTTT. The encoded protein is CASSVSSGITDTQYF.

The CDR3 nucleotides read TGTGCCAGCAGCCGCATCGGGAGGGCCCCAGATACGCAGTATTTT. It is translated as CASSRIGRAPDTQYF. The chain is built from TRBV28 and TRBJ2-3; 8 bases are a match to TRBD2. The V gene end was trimmed by 6 bases and the J gene end by 4 bases; junction bases not matched to a gene: 9. The CDR3 contains 15 residues. The germline V gene encodes CDR1 MDHEN and CDR2 SYDVKM.

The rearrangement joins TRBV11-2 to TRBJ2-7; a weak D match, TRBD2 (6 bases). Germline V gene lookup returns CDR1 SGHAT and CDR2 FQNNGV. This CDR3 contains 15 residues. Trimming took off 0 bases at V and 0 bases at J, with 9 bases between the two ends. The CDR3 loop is CASSLELGGSYEQYF. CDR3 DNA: TGTGCCAGCAGCTTAGAGTTGGGGGGCTCCTACGAGCAGTACTTC. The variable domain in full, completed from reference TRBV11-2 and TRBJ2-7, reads EAGVAQSPRYKIIEKRQSVAFWCNPISGHATLYWYQQILGQGPKLLIQFQNNGVVDDSQLPKDRFSAERLKGVDSTLKIQPAKLEDSAVYLCASSLELGGSYEQYFGPGTRLTVT.

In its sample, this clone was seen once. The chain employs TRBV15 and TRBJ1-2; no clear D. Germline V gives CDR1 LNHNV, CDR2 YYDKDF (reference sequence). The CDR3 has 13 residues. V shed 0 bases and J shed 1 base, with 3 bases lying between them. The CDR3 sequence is CATSRDHNYGYTF. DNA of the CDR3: TGTGCCACCAGCAGAGATCATAACTATGGCTACACCTTC.

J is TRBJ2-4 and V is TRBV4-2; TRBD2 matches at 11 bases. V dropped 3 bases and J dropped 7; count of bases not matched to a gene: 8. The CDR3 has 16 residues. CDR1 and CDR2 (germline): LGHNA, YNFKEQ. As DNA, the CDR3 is TGTGCCAGCAGCCAGGATTTAGCGGGGGGGCAGAACATTCAGTACTTC. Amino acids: CASSQDLAGGQNIQYF.

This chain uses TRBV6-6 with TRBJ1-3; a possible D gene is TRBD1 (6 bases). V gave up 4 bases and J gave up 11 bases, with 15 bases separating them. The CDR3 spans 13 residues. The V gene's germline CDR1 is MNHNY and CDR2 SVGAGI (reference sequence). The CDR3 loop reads CASSWGQGYPIYF. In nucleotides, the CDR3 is TGTGCCAGCAGTTGGGGACAAGGCTATCCCATATATTTT.

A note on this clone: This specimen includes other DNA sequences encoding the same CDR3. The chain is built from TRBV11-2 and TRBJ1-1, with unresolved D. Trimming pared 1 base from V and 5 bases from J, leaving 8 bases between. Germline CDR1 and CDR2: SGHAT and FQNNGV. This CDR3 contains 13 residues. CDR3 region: CASSLGTGTEAFF. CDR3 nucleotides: TGTGCCAGCAGCTTAGGGACTGGGACTGAAGCTTTCTTT.

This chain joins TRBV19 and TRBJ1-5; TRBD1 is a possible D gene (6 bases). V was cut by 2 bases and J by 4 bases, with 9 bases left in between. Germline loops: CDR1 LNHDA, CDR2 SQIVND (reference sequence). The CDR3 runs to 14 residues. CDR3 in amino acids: CASSIRTENQPQHF. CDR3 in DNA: TGTGCCAGTAGTATAAGGACAGAAAATCAGCCCCAGCATTTT.

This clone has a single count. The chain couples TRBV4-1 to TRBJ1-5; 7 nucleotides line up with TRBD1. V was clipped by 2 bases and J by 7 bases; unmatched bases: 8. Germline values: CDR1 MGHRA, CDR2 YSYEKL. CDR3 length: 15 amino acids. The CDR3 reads CASSQPTGANQPQHF. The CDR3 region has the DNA TGCGCCAGCAGCCAACCAACAGGGGCGAACCAGCCCCAGCATTTT.

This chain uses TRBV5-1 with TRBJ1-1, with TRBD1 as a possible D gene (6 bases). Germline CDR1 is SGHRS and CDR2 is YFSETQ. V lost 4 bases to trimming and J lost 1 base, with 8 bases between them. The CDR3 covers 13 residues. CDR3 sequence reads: CASSGGQNTEAFF. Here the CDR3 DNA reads TGCGCCAGCAGCGGGGGGCAGAACACTGAAGCTTTCTTT.

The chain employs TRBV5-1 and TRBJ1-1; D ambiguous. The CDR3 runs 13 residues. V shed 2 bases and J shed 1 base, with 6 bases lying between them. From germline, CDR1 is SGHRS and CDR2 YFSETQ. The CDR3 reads CASSFEGNTEAFF. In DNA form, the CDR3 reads TGCGCCAGCAGCTTTGAGGGGAACACTGAAGCTTTCTTT. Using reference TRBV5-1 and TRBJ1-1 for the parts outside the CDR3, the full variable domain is KAGVTQTPRYLIKTRGQQVTLSCSPISGHRSVSWYQQTPGQGLQFLFEYFSETQRNKGNFPGRFSGRQFSNSRSEMNVSTLELGDSALYLCASSFEGNTEAFFGQGTRLTVV.

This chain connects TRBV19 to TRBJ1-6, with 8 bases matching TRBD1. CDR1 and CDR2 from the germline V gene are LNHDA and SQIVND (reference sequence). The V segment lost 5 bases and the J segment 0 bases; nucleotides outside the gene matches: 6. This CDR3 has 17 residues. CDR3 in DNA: TGTGCCAGTAGTTCCCGACAGGGGATCTCCTATAATTCACCCCTCCACTTT. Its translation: CASSSRQGISYNSPLHF.